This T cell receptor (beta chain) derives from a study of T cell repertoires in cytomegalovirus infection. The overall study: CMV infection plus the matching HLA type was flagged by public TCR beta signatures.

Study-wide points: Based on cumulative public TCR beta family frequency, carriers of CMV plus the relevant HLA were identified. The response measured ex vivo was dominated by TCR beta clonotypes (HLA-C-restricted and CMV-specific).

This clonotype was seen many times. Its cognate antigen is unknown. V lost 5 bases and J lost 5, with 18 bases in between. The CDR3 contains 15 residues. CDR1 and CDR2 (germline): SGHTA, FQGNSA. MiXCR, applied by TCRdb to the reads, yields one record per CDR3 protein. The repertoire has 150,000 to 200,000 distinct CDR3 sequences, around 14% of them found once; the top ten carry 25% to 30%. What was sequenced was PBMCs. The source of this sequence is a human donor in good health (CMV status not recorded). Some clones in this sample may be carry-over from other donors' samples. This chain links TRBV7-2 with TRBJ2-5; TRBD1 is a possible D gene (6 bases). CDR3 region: CASSPNRVISETQYF. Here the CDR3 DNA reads TGTGCCAGCAGCCCAAACAGGGTAATAAGCGAGACCCAGTACTTC.